This is a list of T cell receptor beta chains from one sample in a study of OX40 agonist ivuxolimab in advanced cancers. This table comes from immunoSEQ multiplex PCR, and its TCRdb copy is limited to in-frame clones, with some not included. The data hold approximately 99,000 clones, with approximately 95% observed a single time. The specimen was CD4+ or CD8+ T cells sorted from blood, collected in a trial of the OX40 agonist ivuxolimab. The receptors were gathered from an adult with an advanced solid tumor such as melanoma, head and neck, liver or kidney cancer. The CDR3 runs from the conserved cysteine through the conserved F or W. D genes are given only for firm matches. Size is stated for part of the rows, as once, few or many counts, or as a class when the clone is expanded.

clone size | J gene | V gene | D gene | CDR3 DNA | CDR3 protein
. | TRBJ2-1 | TRBV15 | TRBD2 | TGTGCCACCAGCGGGCTAGCGGGAGGGCCAGTCAATGAGCAGTTCTTC | CATSGLAGGPVNEQFF
. | TRBJ2-3 | TRBV6-5 | . | TGTGCCAGCAGTACTGACACAGATACGCAGTATTTT | CASSTDTDTQYF
. | TRBJ2-7 | TRBV7-9 | . | TGTGCCAGCAGTCCGACAGGATCCTACGAGCAGTACTTC | CASSPTGSYEQYF
. | TRBJ1-1 | TRBV28 | . | TGTGCCAGCAGTTTTCCCGAGGGCACTGAAGCTTTCTTT | CASSFPEGTEAFF
. | TRBJ2-2 | TRBV6-5 | . | TGTGCCAGCAGTTACTCGCCCGGAGGTGGAGAGCTGTTTTTT | CASSYSPGGGELFF
. | TRBJ2-5 | TRBV19 | TRBD1 | TGTGCCAGTAGTATGCAAGGGGGCCCCACAGAGACCCAGTACTTC | CASSMQGGPTETQYF
. | TRBJ1-1 | TRBV6-1 | . | TGTGCCAGCAGTGAAATTATAACCGGACAGCGAGAGACTTTT | CASSEIITGQRETF
. | TRBJ2-7 | TRBV7-2 | . | TGTGCCAGCAGCCAAAGCGGCGGAGCCTACGAGCAGTACTTC | CASSQSGGAYEQYF
. | TRBJ2-3 | TRBV5-6 | . | TGTGCCAGCAGCTTAGGGACTTTGACGGATACGCAGTATTTT | CASSLGTLTDTQYF
. | TRBJ2-7 | TRBV2 | . | TGTGCCAGCTCCCCGAGCAACTACGAGCAGTACTTC | CASSPSNYEQYF
. | TRBJ1-4 | TRBV28 | . | TGTGCCAGCAGTTTCGTTCTGAGTAATGAAAAACTGTTTTTT | CASSFVLSNEKLFF
. | TRBJ2-1 | TRBV7-3 | . | TGTGCCAGCAGCCCCCGATTTGAGGTCAATGAGCAGTTCTTC | CASSPRFEVNEQFF
. | TRBJ2-2 | TRBV5-6 | . | TGTGCCAGCAGCTTGGCCTGGCGGGCGAACACCGGGGAGCTGTTTTTT | CASSLAWRANTGELFF
. | TRBJ2-3 | TRBV9 | TRBD2 | TGTGCCAGCAGCGAAGGGAGGGCCCTAGATACGCAGTATTTT | CASSEGRALDTQYF
. | TRBJ2-3 | TRBV11-2 | . | TGTGCCAGCAGCTTATGGGCCGGGGATACGCAGTATTTT | CASSLWAGDTQYF
once | TRBJ1-2 | TRBV30 | TRBD1 | TGTGCCTGGACACAGGGGAATGGCTACACCTTC | CAWTQGNGYTF
. | TRBJ2-1 | TRBV9 | TRBD2 | TGTGCCAGCAGCCCCTGGGCTAGCGGGAGATCCTACAATGAGCAGTTCTTC | CASSPWASGRSYNEQFF
. | TRBJ2-3 | TRBV10-2 | . | TGCGCCAGCTTCGGAATTAGCACAGATACGCAGTATTTT | CASFGISTDTQYF
. | TRBJ2-6 | TRBV2 | . | TGTGCCAGCAGTGTCTCGGAAACTGGGGCCAACGTCCTGACTTTC | CASSVSETGANVLTF
. | TRBJ2-1 | TRBV30 | TRBD1 | TGTGCCTGGAGTGTGAGGGGGCCGGGCAATGAGCAGTTCTTC | CAWSVRGPGNEQFF
. | TRBJ2-7 | TRBV27 | . | TGTGCCAGCAGTTTAGAGGGCAGGGGATACGAGCAGTACTTC | CASSLEGRGYEQYF
. | TRBJ1-4 | TRBV7-9 | TRBD1 | TGTGCCAGCAGCCACGCCGGGACAGCACCAAATGAAAAACTGTTTTTT | CASSHAGTAPNEKLFF
. | TRBJ2-7 | TRBV10-3 | . | TGTGCCATCAGTGGGGAATCGAGCTCCTACGAGCAGTACTTC | CAISGESSSYEQYF
. | TRBJ2-3 | TRBV27 | . | TGTGCCAGCAGTCCATACACAGATACGCAGTATTTT | CASSPYTDTQYF
. | TRBJ2-2 | TRBV6-5 | . | TGTGCCAGCAGTTACCGGCTGAACACCGGGGAGCTGTTTTTT | CASSYRLNTGELFF